These 30 T cell receptor beta chains were sequenced from one sample in a study of shared clonotypes between healthy human individuals. Data came from immunoSEQ multiplex PCR; TCRdb stores just in-frame clones and leaves some out. This table has 1.5 million to 2.5 million clones, roughly 94% appearing once. In the naive CD8 group, cells lacked CD45RO and were positively selected for CCR7, so terminally differentiated effector memory CD45RA+ cells were left out. Sequencing was performed on naive CD8+ T cells sorted from blood. All receptors come from a man aged 18 to 30 in good health.

The chain uses TRBV2 and TRBJ1-3; D unclear. This CDR3 has 15 residues. Per the germline V gene, CDR1 is SNHLY and CDR2 is FYNNEI. V lost 3 bases and J 0 bases, leaving 9 bases between the germline ends. CDR3 protein: CASSDEAISGNTIYF. The CDR3 region has the DNA TGTGCCAGCAGTGACGAGGCGATCTCTGGAAACACCATATATTTT.

The V call is TRBV7-3, the J call TRBJ2-2; 9 nucleotides agree with TRBD2. This CDR3 region has 17 residues. V lost 5 bases, J lost 6 bases, and 13 bases stayed unmatched. From germline, CDR1 is SGHTA and CDR2 FQGTGA. The CDR3 region is CASSDNPAGGVAGELFF. CDR3 coding DNA: TGTGCCAGCAGCGACAACCCAGCGGGGGGCGTCGCCGGGGAGCTGTTTTTT.

The chain carries TRBV6-1 and TRBJ2-7; D gene uncertain. The CDR3 runs 14 residues. V shed 4 bases and J shed 2 bases, with 12 bases lying between them. Germline V gene sequence: CDR1 MNHNS, CDR2 SASEGT. CDR3 bases: TGTGCCAGCAGTGGTTCTCACACAACCTACGAGCAGTACTTC. Encoded protein: CASSGSHTTYEQYF.

The chain uses TRBV2 and TRBJ1-6; 7 nucleotides line up with TRBD1. Germline CDR1 is SNHLY and CDR2 is FYNNEI. The CDR3 consists of 15 residues. J gave up 0 bases and V 7 bases, and 3 bases lay outside the gene matches. CDR3 sequence (DNA): TGTGCCAGCAAGGGGGACAGCTCCTATAATTCACCCCTCCACTTT. Amino acids: CASKGDSSYNSPLHF.

In this sample, this clone turned up once. This chain links TRBV5-6 with TRBJ2-2, with 8 bases fitting TRBD1. Germline lookup yields CDR1 SGHDT and CDR2 YYEEEE. The V and J ends lost 3 bases and 4 bases, in that order; junction bases with no gene match: 2. The length of the CDR3 is 14 residues. Here the CDR3 DNA reads TGTGCCAGCAGCTCCGGACAGGGCACCGGGGAGCTGTTTTTT. This encodes CASSSGQGTGELFF.

The J gene is TRBJ2-3, the V gene TRBV9, with TRBD1 matching over 9 bases. The V segment lost 4 bases and the J segment 3 bases; nucleotides outside the gene matches: 9. CDR1 and CDR2 (germline): SGDLS, YYNGEE. CDR3 length equals 16 residues. CDR3 in amino acids: CASSTNPGQGTDTQYF. CDR3 coding DNA: TGTGCCAGCAGCACGAACCCGGGACAGGGTACAGATACGCAGTATTTT.

The chain recombines TRBV5-6 with TRBJ2-4, with 8 nucleotides matching TRBD2. This CDR3 has 15 residues. J gave up 3 bases and V 4 bases, and 6 bases lay outside the gene matches. Germline CDR1 SGHDT, CDR2 YYEEEE. The CDR3 sequence is CASSPSGGSKNIQYF. As DNA, the CDR3 is TGTGCCAGCAGCCCCAGCGGGGGTAGCAAAAACATTCAGTACTTC.

The genes are TRBV2 and TRBJ2-7; D is perhaps TRBD2 (7 bases). The CDR3 consists of 15 residues. The V gene's germline CDR1 is SNHLY and CDR2 FYNNEI. Trimming removed 1 base from V and 2 bases from J, with 12 bases in between. The CDR3 reads CASSEGGGVAYEQYF. CDR3 in DNA: TGTGCCAGCAGTGAAGGGGGGGGCGTAGCCTACGAGCAGTACTTC.

The chain recombines TRBV10-3 with TRBJ2-1, with 7 bases that match TRBD2. J lost 8 bases, V lost 11 bases, and 6 bases had no gene match. CDR1 is ENHRY, CDR2 SYGVKD, per germline. The CDR3 sequence is 11 residues long. The CDR3: CALGEGDEQFF. The DNA of the CDR3 is TGTGCCCTCGGGGAGGGCGATGAGCAGTTCTTC.

J is TRBJ1-4 and V is TRBV5-6; 10 nucleotides match TRBD1. Germline CDR1 reads SGHDT; CDR2 reads YYEEEE. This CDR3 has 16 amino acids. Trimming took 6 bases from V and 4 from J; bases not matched to a gene: 9. The CDR3 loop reads CASTNARDRGNEKLFF. The DNA for the CDR3 is TGTGCCAGCACAAACGCCCGGGACAGGGGTAATGAAAAACTGTTTTTT. Together with reference TRBV5-6 and TRBJ1-4, the CDR3 gives the full variable domain: DAGVTQSPTHLIKTRGQQVTLRCSPKSGHDTVSWYQQALGQGPQFIFQYYEEEERQRGNFPDRFSGHQFPNYSSELNVNALLLGDSALYLCASTNARDRGNEKLFFGSGTQLSVL.

The chain is built from TRBV6-1 and TRBJ2-4, with D perhaps TRBD1 (5 bases). The CDR3 totals 15 residues. Looked up from germline, CDR1 is MNHNS and CDR2 is SASEGT. With 7 bases removed from V and 2 bases from J, the gap between germline ends came to 15 bases. The CDR3 nucleotides read TGTGCCAGCATCCAACAGGAGTCCACCAAAAACATTCAGTACTTC. Its translation is CASIQQESTKNIQYF.

The rearrangement uses TRBV13 and TRBJ2-5; D tentatively fits TRBD1 or TRBD2 (5 bases each). CDR1 is PRHDT, CDR2 FYEKMQ, per germline (reference sequence). The CDR3 has 14 amino acids. V shed 4 bases and J shed 0 bases, with 9 bases lying between them. CDR3 coding DNA: TGTGCCAGCAGCTCGCCGGGACACCAAGAGACCCAGTACTTC. Its protein product is CASSSPGHQETQYF.

CDR3 DNA sequence: TGTGCCAGCAGTTTATTCGGGATGGATAATGAGCAGTTCTTC. It encodes CASSLFGMDNEQFF. The V call is TRBV27, the J call TRBJ2-1, with D possibly being TRBD2 (5 bases). The V end was cut by 1 base, the J end by 7 bases, with 11 bases between. This CDR3 is built from 14 residues. Germline V gives CDR1 MNHEY, CDR2 SMNVEV (reference sequence).

This chain connects TRBV5-4 to TRBJ2-7; perhaps TRBD1 as D (5 bases). The CDR3 is 14 residues long. The V gene lost 0 bases and the J gene lost 5 bases, with 12 bases spanning the gap. Per the germline V gene, CDR1 is SGHNT and CDR2 is YYREEE (reference sequence). CDR3 amino acids: CASSLAGWGNEQYF. DNA of the CDR3: TGTGCCAGCAGCTTGGCTGGATGGGGCAACGAGCAGTACTTC.

The table lists this clone with a count of one. V usage is TRBV15 and J usage is TRBJ1-1; TRBD1 might be the D (6 bases). With 5 bases removed from V and 6 bases from J, the gap between germline ends came to 19 bases. The CDR3 loop spans 15 amino acids. Germline V lookup: CDR1 LNHNV, CDR2 YYDKDF (reference sequence). CDR3 DNA: TGTGCCACCAGCGGACTCTCCGGGGGCTTGGCTGAAGCTTTCTTT. It is translated as CATSGLSGGLAEAFF.

J is TRBJ2-7 and V is TRBV6-6; 9 bases align to TRBD2. Per germline, CDR1 MNHNY and CDR2 SVGAGI (reference sequence). The CDR3 consists of 15 residues. The V segment lost 5 bases and the J segment 6 bases; nucleotides outside the gene matches: 11. CDR3 bases: TGTGCCAGCAGTCGCGAGCGGGAGGCGTACCTCGAGCAGTACTTC. Its translation: CASSREREAYLEQYF.

This chain joins TRBV27 and TRBJ2-1; tentatively, D is TRBD2 (6 bases). V shed 7 bases and J shed 6 bases, with 16 bases lying between them. This CDR3 is 14 amino acids long. Germline CDR1 is MNHEY and CDR2 is SMNVEV (reference sequence). CDR3 bases: TGTGCCAGCACCACAGGCGGGGCGTTCAATGAGCAGTTCTTC. Protein: CASTTGGAFNEQFF.

The V gene is TRBV28, the J gene TRBJ1-1; D might be TRBD1 (5 bases). Deletions cut 4 bases from V and 0 bases from J, with 12 bases between. The CDR3 contains 15 residues. Germline CDR1 reads MDHEN; CDR2 reads SYDVKM. This CDR3 reads CASSWGVGMNTEAFF. In DNA, the CDR3 is TGTGCCAGCAGTTGGGGGGTGGGGATGAACACTGAAGCTTTCTTT.

Notes on this clone: Other DNA sequences of this sample code for an identical CDR3. DNA for the CDR3: TGTGCCAGCAGCTTCGGGCAGGGAGAAGCTTTCTTT. Its protein product is CASSFGQGEAFF. J is TRBJ1-1 and V is TRBV7-9; weak D call: TRBD1 (5 bases). The length of the CDR3 is 12 residues. Between the trimmed V and J ends, which lost 3 bases and 8 bases, there was a span of 10 bases. The germline gives CDR1 SEHNR, CDR2 FQNEAQ (reference sequence).

The chain has TRBV28 and TRBJ2-5; unclear D gene. CDR1 MDHEN and CDR2 SYDVKM come from the germline V gene. The CDR3 runs to 12 residues. The V end was cut by 6 bases, the J end by 7 bases, with 12 bases between. The CDR3: CASSLSGLTQYF. In DNA form, the CDR3 reads TGTGCCAGCAGCCTATCGGGTTTGACCCAGTACTTC.

This rearrangement joins TRBV5-1 to TRBJ2-1; D may be TRBD1 (5 bases). From germline, CDR1 is SGHRS and CDR2 YFSETQ. V lost 4 bases to trimming and J lost 0 bases, with 11 bases between them. CDR3 size: 15 residues. This CDR3 is CASSVGPSSYNEQFF. The CDR3, as DNA: TGCGCCAGCAGCGTGGGGCCAAGCTCCTACAATGAGCAGTTCTTC.

This chain joins TRBV7-2 and TRBJ2-7; the match to TRBD1 covers 9 bases. With 3 bases clipped from V and 5 bases from J, the junction kept 5 bases outside the gene matches. CDR3 length: 14 residues. The germline V gene encodes CDR1 SGHTA and CDR2 FQGNSA. CDR3 loop: CASSLGTGFNEQYF. In DNA, the CDR3 is TGTGCCAGCAGCTTGGGGACAGGGTTCAACGAGCAGTACTTC.

Details on this clone: The sample contains more than one DNA sequence encoding this CDR3. The DNA for the CDR3 is TGTGCCAGCCTCGGGGGAGATACGCAGTATTTT. Residues: CASLGGDTQYF. The V gene is TRBV2, the J gene TRBJ2-3; tentative D call: TRBD2 (6 bases). CDR1 is SNHLY and CDR2 is FYNNEI in the germline V gene. Trimming took off 8 bases at V and 5 bases at J, with 8 bases between the two ends. The CDR3 contains 11 residues.

With regard to this clone: This may arise from a read error, as a much more abundant clone is one base away. The chain employs TRBV6-1 and TRBJ2-2, with D possibly TRBD1 on 5 matching bases. This CDR3 spans 14 amino acids. Per germline, CDR1 MNHNS and CDR2 SASEGT. Trimming pared 2 bases from V and 1 base from J, leaving 5 bases between. In DNA, the CDR3 is TGTGCCAGCAGTGAAACAGGGAACACCGGGGAGCTGTTTTTT. This gives the protein CASSETGNTGELFF.

The rearrangement joins TRBV9 to TRBJ1-4, with D possibly being TRBD1 (6 bases). Trimming removed 0 bases at V and 7 bases at J, with 13 bases between. Germline assignment: CDR1 SGDLS and CDR2 YYNGEE. This CDR3 comprises 15 residues. The CDR3 DNA sequence: TGTGCCAGCAGCGTAGATGGGGGGCTAGGTGAAAAACTGTTTTTT. This gives the protein CASSVDGGLGEKLFF. The entire variable domain, with the rest obtained from reference TRBV9 and TRBJ1-4, is as follows: DSGVTQTPKHLITATGQRVTLRCSPRSGDLSVYWYQQSLDQGLQFLIQYYNGEERAKGNILERFSAQQFPDLHSELNLSSLELGDSALYFCASSVDGGLGEKLFFGSGTQLSVL.

This chain links TRBV28 with TRBJ2-3, with 7 nucleotides matching TRBD1. V was clipped by 1 base and J by 4 bases; unmatched bases: 11. The CDR3 totals 17 residues. CDR1 MDHEN and CDR2 SYDVKM come from the germline V gene. The CDR3 region has the DNA TGTGCCAGCAGTTTATCGGGACAGCAGGACTGGTCAGATACGCAGTATTTT. Amino acids: CASSLSGQQDWSDTQYF. The entire variable domain, with the rest obtained from reference TRBV28 and TRBJ2-3, is as follows: DVKVTQSSRYLVKRTGEKVFLECVQDMDHENMFWYRQDPGLGLRLIYFSYDVKMKEKGDIPEGYSVSREKKERFSLILESASTNQTSMYLCASSLSGQQDWSDTQYFGPGTRLTVL.

The rearrangement uses TRBV6-1 and TRBJ2-7; D not resolved. The CDR3 runs to 13 residues. Germline V CDR1 and CDR2: MNHNS, SASEGT. Trimming stripped 8 bases from V and 3 bases from J, with 14 bases between. The CDR3 loop is CASLTLGNYEQYF. As DNA, the CDR3 is TGTGCCAGCCTGACCCTCGGCAACTACGAGCAGTACTTC.

The chain recombines TRBV4-2 with TRBJ2-1; D gene uncertain. The CDR3 length is 16 residues. Between the trimmed V and J ends, which lost 4 bases and 7 bases, there was a span of 20 bases. Per the germline V gene, CDR1 is LGHNA and CDR2 is YNFKEQ. The CDR3 protein is CASSRIVGSAENEQFF. The CDR3 DNA follows: TGTGCCAGCAGCCGGATTGTAGGTTCAGCAGAAAATGAGCAGTTCTTC.

CDR3 sequence (DNA): TGTGCCAGCAGTTCCACTCCGGGACTAGCATTCTACGAGCAGTACTTC. Its protein product is CASSSTPGLAFYEQYF. The chain employs TRBV6-5 and TRBJ2-7; TRBD2 aligns across 9 bases. The germline gives CDR1 MNHEY, CDR2 SVGAGI. V lost 4 bases, J lost 3 bases, and 10 bases stayed unmatched. The CDR3 extends over 16 amino acids.

This sequence joins TRBV9 and TRBJ2-1, with TRBD2 matching 7 bases. V lost 1 base to trimming and J lost 5 bases; unmatched junction nucleotides: 9. The CDR3 has 16 amino acids. Germline V gene data show CDR1 as SGDLS and CDR2 as YYNGEE. In DNA, the CDR3 is TGTGCCAGCAGCGTAAGTCGGGACTATATCAACAATGAGCAGTTCTTC. Its translation: CASSVSRDYINNEQFF.